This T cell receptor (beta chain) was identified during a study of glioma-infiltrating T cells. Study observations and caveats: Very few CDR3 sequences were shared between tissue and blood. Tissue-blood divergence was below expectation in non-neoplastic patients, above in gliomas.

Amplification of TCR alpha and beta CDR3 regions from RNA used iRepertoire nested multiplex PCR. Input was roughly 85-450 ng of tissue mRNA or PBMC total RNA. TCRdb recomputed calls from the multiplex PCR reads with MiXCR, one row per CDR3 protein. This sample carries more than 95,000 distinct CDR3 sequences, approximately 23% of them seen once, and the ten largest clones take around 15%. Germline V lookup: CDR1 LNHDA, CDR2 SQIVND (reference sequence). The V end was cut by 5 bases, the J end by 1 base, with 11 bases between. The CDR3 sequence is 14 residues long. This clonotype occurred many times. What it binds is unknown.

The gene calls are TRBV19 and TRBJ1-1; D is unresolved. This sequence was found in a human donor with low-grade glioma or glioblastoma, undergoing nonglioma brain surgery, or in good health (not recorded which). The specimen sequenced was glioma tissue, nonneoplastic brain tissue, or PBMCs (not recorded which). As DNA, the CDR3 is TGTGCCAGTAGTTCTTACACCAAGAACACTGAAGCTTTCTTT. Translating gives CASSSYTKNTEAFF.